One and the same sample provided the 8 T cell receptor beta chains below, sequenced in a study of cytomegalovirus exposure and HLA in healthy donors. Sequencing was performed with immunoSEQ multiplex PCR; in TCRdb, only in-frame clones are kept and a portion is missing. The sample has over 60,000 clones; 96% are singletons. Sequencing was carried out using PBMCs. The receptors were sampled from a woman under 30 in good health and CMV-seropositive.

V usage is TRBV27 and J usage is TRBJ2-3; no firm D call. CDR3 length equals 14 residues. Germline-derived CDR1 and CDR2 are MNHEY and SMNVEV (reference sequence). V lost 5 bases and J lost 0, with 9 bases in between. The CDR3 sequence is CASSRKISTDTQYF. CDR3 DNA sequence: TGTGCCAGCAGTCGTAAAATCAGCACAGATACGCAGTATTTT.

V and J are TRBV7-2 and TRBJ2-5; D is perhaps TRBD2 (5 bases). The CDR3 is 14 amino acids. The V end lost 0 bases, the J end lost 5 bases, and 10 bases lay between the germline ends. Germline V gene lookup returns CDR1 SGHTA and CDR2 FQGNSA. This CDR3 reads CASSLAGVGETQYF. CDR3 nucleotides: TGTGCCAGCAGCTTAGCCGGGGTAGGGGAGACCCAGTACTTC.

The rearrangement joins TRBV5-1 to TRBJ2-3, with D perhaps matching TRBD2 (6 bases). The CDR3 has 18 residues. The germline V gene has CDR1 SGHRS and CDR2 YFSETQ. V was shortened by 4 bases and J by 0 bases, with 21 bases between the two germline ends. The CDR3 region is CASSEGPFSGLSTDTQYF. The CDR3 nucleotides read TGCGCCAGCAGCGAGGGACCCTTTAGCGGTCTTAGCACAGATACGCAGTATTTT.

The rearrangement uses TRBV9 and TRBJ2-3; D gene unclear. Trimming took off 0 bases at V and 6 bases at J, with 8 bases between the two ends. Per the germline V gene, CDR1 is SGDLS and CDR2 is YYNGEE. CDR3 length equals 13 residues. CDR3 nucleotide sequence: TGTGCCAGCAGCGTAGTGAGCTGGGATACGCAGTATTTT. It translates to CASSVVSWDTQYF.

V usage is TRBV5-6 and J usage is TRBJ2-1; the match to TRBD2 covers 7 bases. The CDR3 totals 17 residues. The ends lost 3 bases at V and 1 base at J; junction bases unmatched: 10. Looked up from germline, CDR1 is SGHDT and CDR2 is YYEEEE. The CDR3 sequence is CASSSFWVAGSYNEQFF. The CDR3 nucleotides read TGTGCCAGCAGCTCCTTCTGGGTAGCGGGTTCCTACAATGAGCAGTTCTTC. Looking up the rest from reference TRBV5-6 and TRBJ2-1 gives the full variable domain: DAGVTQSPTHLIKTRGQQVTLRCSPKSGHDTVSWYQQALGQGPQFIFQYYEEEERQRGNFPDRFSGHQFPNYSSELNVNALLLGDSALYLCASSSFWVAGSYNEQFFGPGTRLTVL.

The V gene is TRBV11-3, the J gene TRBJ2-3; 10 bases line up with TRBD1. The V gene end was trimmed by 5 bases and the J gene end by 3 bases; junction bases not matched to a gene: 8. Germline V lookup: CDR1 SGHNT, CDR2 YENEEA. This CDR3 is 16 amino acids long. The CDR3 sequence is CASSPPGQGVTDTQYF. CDR3 sequence (DNA): TGTGCCAGCAGCCCACCCGGACAGGGGGTGACAGATACGCAGTATTTT.

Turning to this clone: One junction end disagrees with the germline gene, perhaps due to a read error. V and J are TRBV7-7 and TRBJ2-2; 10 nucleotides match TRBD2. CDR1 is SSHAT and CDR2 is FNYEAQ in the germline V gene (reference sequence). The CDR3 spans 17 residues. The DNA of the CDR3 is TGTGCTAGCAGCTTATCGGGGACTAGCGCTATCACCGGGGAGCTGTTTTTT. Residues: CASSLSGTSAITGELFF.

This chain connects TRBV9 to TRBJ1-1; tentatively, D is TRBD1 (5 bases). The CDR3 consists of 14 residues. V shed 4 bases and J shed 3 bases, with 13 bases lying between them. Germline V gene lookup returns CDR1 SGDLS and CDR2 YYNGEE. The CDR3 region is CASSPYSGDTEAFF. CDR3 bases: TGTGCCAGCAGCCCATACTCGGGGGACACTGAAGCTTTCTTT.